Below are 10 T cell receptor beta chains sequenced from a single sample in a study of shared clonotypes between healthy human individuals (dated by TCRdb to 2018 to 2020). CD8 naive samples were obtained by positive selection for CCR7 among CD45RO-negative cells, yielding a CD45RA+CCR7+ population from which TemRA cells were excluded. Library creation used the immunoSEQ multiplex PCR assay. TCRdb mirrors the immuneACCESS table, restricted to in-frame sequences. Some clones are absent from its copies; in checked studies, under half trace to an unresolved V gene, and the reason for the others is unknown. The sample profile shows about 2.2 million clones; around 95% of them were found once. The ten largest clones capture more than 1.5% of the sample. The sequenced sample consisted of naive CD8+ T cells from PBMCs. The sample's cell subset or site label, decoded: CD45RA+CCR7+. These TCRs come from a man younger than 35 in good health. Some clones in this sample may be carry-over from other donors' samples.

J is TRBJ2-3 and V is TRBV9, with D possibly TRBD2 on 5 matching bases. The V and J ends lost 4 bases and 0 bases respectively, with 15 bases between them. The germline V gene has CDR1 SGDLS and CDR2 YYNGEE. The CDR3 has 16 residues. The CDR3 DNA reads TGTGCCAGCAGCATACAAGGGAGACCTAGCACAGATACGCAGTATTTT. The encoded protein is CASSIQGRPSTDTQYF.

The chain carries TRBV28 and TRBJ1-5, with TRBD1 identical over 7 bases. The germline V gene has CDR1 MDHEN and CDR2 SYDVKM. Losses at the gene ends were 8 bases for V and 0 bases for J; bases not matched to a gene: 7. The CDR3 has 15 amino acids. The CDR3 region is CASLGTDYSNQPQHF. CDR3 nucleotides: TGTGCCAGCCTGGGGACAGACTATAGCAATCAGCCCCAGCATTTT.

This clone was observed once. V gene TRBV11-3 combines with J gene TRBJ1-5, with D hard to call. Germline loops: CDR1 SGHNT, CDR2 YENEEA. Trimming shortened V by 8 bases and J by 5 bases, and 16 bases separated the two germline ends. The CDR3 totals 14 residues. CDR3 in DNA: TGTGCCAGCCCTGTGGGCTCAAGGGATCAGCCCCAGCATTTT. It is translated as CASPVGSRDQPQHF.

The chain carries TRBV14 and TRBJ2-3; the match to TRBD2 covers 8 bases. This CDR3 contains 15 residues. V shed 1 base and J 4 bases; nucleotides not matched to a gene: 4. The germline V gene has CDR1 SGHDN and CDR2 FVKESK. This CDR3 reads CASSQVGLESDTQYF. The DNA of the CDR3 is TGTGCCAGCAGCCAAGTGGGACTAGAATCAGATACGCAGTATTTT.

A single count supports this clone. The gene calls are TRBV9 and TRBJ1-5; the D gene is possibly TRBD1 (5 bases). This CDR3 has 14 amino acids. V gave up 0 bases and J gave up 9 bases, with 13 bases separating them. Germline CDR1 is SGDLS and CDR2 is YYNGEE. CDR3 in DNA: TGTGCCAGCAGCGTAGATGGGGCCCCCCGGCCCCAGCATTTT. Translation gives CASSVDGAPRPQHF.

CDR3 region: CASSLILAGDYEQFF. As DNA, the CDR3 is TGTGCCAGCAGCTTAATCCTAGCGGGAGATTATGAGCAGTTCTTC. The chain joins TRBV11-2 to TRBJ2-1, with 10 bases matching TRBD2. Germline-derived CDR1 and CDR2 are SGHAT and FQNNGV. Losses at the gene ends were 2 bases for V and 8 bases for J; bases not matched to a gene: 6. This CDR3 spans 15 amino acids. Complete variable domain (other parts from reference TRBV11-2 and TRBJ2-1): EAGVAQSPRYKIIEKRQSVAFWCNPISGHATLYWYQQILGQGPKLLIQFQNNGVVDDSQLPKDRFSAERLKGVDSTLKIQPAKLEDSAVYLCASSLILAGDYEQFFGPGTRLTVL.

In its sample, this clone was seen once. The chain uses TRBV5-1 and TRBJ1-1; no clear D. The V gene's germline CDR1 is SGHRS and CDR2 YFSETQ. The CDR3 loop spans 13 amino acids. The V end was cut by 5 bases, the J end by 5 bases, with 13 bases between. CDR3 in amino acids: CASREVGRTEAFF. CDR3 DNA: TGCGCCAGCAGAGAGGTGGGGAGGACTGAAGCTTTCTTT.

The chain is built from TRBV9 and TRBJ2-7, with a weak D call TRBD1 (6 bases). CDR1 is SGDLS and CDR2 is YYNGEE in the germline V gene. V lost 4 bases, J lost 6 bases, and 14 bases lay in between. The CDR3 has 13 residues. DNA of the CDR3: TGTGCCAGCAGCACAGGACAGACCCTCGAGCAGTACTTC. This translates into CASSTGQTLEQYF.

This chain links TRBV2 with TRBJ2-4, with D perhaps TRBD1 (6 bases). This CDR3 is 16 amino acids long. The germline V gene has CDR1 SNHLY and CDR2 FYNNEI. V gave up 2 bases and J gave up 2 bases, with 13 bases separating them. The DNA for the CDR3 is TGTGCCAGCAGTGAATTAGGACAGACCCCCAAAAACATTCAGTACTTC. As protein: CASSELGQTPKNIQYF.

The chain is built from TRBV29-1 and TRBJ2-3; the D is unclear. V was shortened by 1 base and J by 0 bases, with 8 bases between the two germline ends. The germline V gene has CDR1 SQVTM and CDR2 ANQGSEA. This CDR3 spans 14 amino acids. This chain's CDR3 is CSVEGDFSTDTQYF. The CDR3 DNA reads as TGCAGCGTTGAAGGGGATTTCAGCACAGATACGCAGTATTTT.